Reported below is one T cell receptor beta chain. The data were taken from a study of response to subunit inactivated influenza vaccine. Germline V lookup: CDR1 MNHEY, CDR2 SVGEGT. Losses at the gene ends were 7 bases for V and 5 bases for J; bases not matched to a gene: 13. CDR3 length equals 15 residues. One entry per CDR3 protein results from TCRdb running MiXCR on the RT-PCR reads. The sample consists of about 540,000 distinct CDR3 sequences, roughly 25% of them appearing once. These same data were also listed under a study on T cells expressing NK-cell markers. Per that paper: TCR beta cDNA was generated via 5'RACE template switching incorporating UMIs.

The chain couples TRBV6-2 or TRBV6-3 to TRBJ2-5; 7 positions agree with TRBD2. This sequence originates from a man aged 45-60 years who received an inactivated influenza vaccine. Sequenced material: CD4+ T cells sorted from PBMCs, taken 12 days after vaccination. This CDR3 reads CASIFGGGPGETQYF. Written as DNA, the CDR3 is TGTGCCAGCATTTTCGGGGGAGGGCCTGGGGAGACCCAGTACTTC.